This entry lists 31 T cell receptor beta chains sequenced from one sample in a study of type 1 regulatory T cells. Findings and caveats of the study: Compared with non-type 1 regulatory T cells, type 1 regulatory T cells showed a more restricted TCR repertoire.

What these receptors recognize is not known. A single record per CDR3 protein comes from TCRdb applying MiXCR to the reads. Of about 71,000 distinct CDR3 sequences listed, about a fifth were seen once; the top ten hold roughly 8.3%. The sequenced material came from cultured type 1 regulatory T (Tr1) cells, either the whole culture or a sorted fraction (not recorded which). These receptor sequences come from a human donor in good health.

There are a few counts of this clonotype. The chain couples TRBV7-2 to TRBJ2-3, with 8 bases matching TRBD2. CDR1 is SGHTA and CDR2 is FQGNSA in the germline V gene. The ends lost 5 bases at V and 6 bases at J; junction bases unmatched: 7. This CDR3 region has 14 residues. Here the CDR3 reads CASSHGLAVDTQYF. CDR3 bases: TGTGCCAGCAGCCACGGACTAGCCGTTGATACGCAGTATTTT.

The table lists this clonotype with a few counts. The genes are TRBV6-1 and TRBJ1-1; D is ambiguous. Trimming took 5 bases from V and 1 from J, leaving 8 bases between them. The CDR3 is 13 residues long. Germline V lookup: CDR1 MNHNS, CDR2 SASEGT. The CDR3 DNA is TGTGCCAGCAGTATCCGACAGAACACTGAAGCTTTCTTT. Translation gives CASSIRQNTEAFF.

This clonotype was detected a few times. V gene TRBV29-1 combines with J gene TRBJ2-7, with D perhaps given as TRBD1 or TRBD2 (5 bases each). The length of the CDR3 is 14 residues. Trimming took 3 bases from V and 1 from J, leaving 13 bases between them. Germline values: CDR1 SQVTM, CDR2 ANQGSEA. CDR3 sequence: CSVEVGTVSYEQYF. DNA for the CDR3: TGCAGCGTTGAGGTGGGGACGGTTTCCTACGAGCAGTACTTC.

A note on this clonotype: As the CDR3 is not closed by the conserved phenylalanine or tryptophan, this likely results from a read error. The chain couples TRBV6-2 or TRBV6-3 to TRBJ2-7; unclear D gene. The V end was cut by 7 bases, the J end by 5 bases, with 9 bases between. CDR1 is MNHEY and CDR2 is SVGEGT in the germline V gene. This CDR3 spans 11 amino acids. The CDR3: CASTAWDEQYL. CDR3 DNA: TGTGCCAGCACCGCCTGGGACGAGCAGTACCTC.

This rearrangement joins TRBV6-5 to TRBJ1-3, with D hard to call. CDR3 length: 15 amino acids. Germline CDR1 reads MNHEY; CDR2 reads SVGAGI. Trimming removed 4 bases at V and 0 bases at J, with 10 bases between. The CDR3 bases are TGTGCCAGCAGTTCTGGACGGGCCTCTGGAAACACCATATATTTT. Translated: CASSSGRASGNTIYF.

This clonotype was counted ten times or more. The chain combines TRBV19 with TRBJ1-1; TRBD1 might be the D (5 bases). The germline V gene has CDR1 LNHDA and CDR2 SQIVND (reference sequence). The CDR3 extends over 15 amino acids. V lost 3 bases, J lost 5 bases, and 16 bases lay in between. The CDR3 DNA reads TGTGCCAGTAGTATCCAGGGCGCAGTAGGGACTGAAGCTTTCTTT. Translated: CASSIQGAVGTEAFF.

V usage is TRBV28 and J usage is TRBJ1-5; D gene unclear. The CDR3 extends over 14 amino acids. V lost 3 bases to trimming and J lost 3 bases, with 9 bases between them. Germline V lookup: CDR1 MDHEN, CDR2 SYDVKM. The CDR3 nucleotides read TGTGCCAGCAGTTTTCGCAGAATCAATCAGCCCCAGCATTTT. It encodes CASSFRRINQPQHF. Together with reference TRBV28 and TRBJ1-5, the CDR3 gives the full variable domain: DVKVTQSSRYLVKRTGEKVFLECVQDMDHENMFWYRQDPGLGLRLIYFSYDVKMKEKGDIPEGYSVSREKKERFSLILESASTNQTSMYLCASSFRRINQPQHFGDGTRLSIL.

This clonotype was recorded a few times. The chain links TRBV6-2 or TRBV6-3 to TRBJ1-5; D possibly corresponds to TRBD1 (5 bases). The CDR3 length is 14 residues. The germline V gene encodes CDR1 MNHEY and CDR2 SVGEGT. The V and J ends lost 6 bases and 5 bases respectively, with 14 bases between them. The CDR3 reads CASRLAGGHQPQHF. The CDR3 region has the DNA TGTGCCAGCAGGCTAGCGGGGGGTCATCAGCCCCAGCATTTT.

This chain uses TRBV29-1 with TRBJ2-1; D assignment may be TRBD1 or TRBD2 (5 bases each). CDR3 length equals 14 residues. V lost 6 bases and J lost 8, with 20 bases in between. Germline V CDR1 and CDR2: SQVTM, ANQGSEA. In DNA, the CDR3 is TGCAGCGTGACCCTCGGTGGGACGATCGATGAGCAGTTCTTC. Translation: CSVTLGGTIDEQFF.

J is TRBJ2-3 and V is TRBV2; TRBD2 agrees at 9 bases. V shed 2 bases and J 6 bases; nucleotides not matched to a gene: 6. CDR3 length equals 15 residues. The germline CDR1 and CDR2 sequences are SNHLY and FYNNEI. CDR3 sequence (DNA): TGTGCCAGCAGTGAACCCCTAGCGGGAAGGGATACGCAGTATTTT. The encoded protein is CASSEPLAGRDTQYF.

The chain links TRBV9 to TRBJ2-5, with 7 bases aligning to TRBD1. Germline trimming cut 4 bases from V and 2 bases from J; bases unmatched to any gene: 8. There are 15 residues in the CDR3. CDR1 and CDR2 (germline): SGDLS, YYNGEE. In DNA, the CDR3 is TGTGCCAGCAGCTGGGGACAGATGGATCAAGAGACCCAGTACTTC. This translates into CASSWGQMDQETQYF.

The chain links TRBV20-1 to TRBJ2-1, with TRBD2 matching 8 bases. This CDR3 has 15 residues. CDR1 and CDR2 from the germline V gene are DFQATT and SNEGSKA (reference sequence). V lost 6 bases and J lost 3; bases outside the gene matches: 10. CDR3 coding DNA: TGCAGTGCCTCGGAGGCTAGCGGGTACTACAATGAGCAGTTCTTC. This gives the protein CSASEASGYYNEQFF.

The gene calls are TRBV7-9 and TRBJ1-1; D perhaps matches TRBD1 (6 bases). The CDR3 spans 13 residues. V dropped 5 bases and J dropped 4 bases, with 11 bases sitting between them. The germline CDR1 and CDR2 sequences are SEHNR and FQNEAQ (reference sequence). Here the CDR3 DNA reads TGTGCCAGCAGCCCAGGGGTCAGCACTGAAGCTTTCTTT. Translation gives CASSPGVSTEAFF.

CDR3 sequence reads: CASSQTGTSGETQYF. The CDR3, as DNA: TGCGCCAGCAGCCAAACCGGGACTAGCGGAGAGACCCAGTACTTC. The V gene is TRBV5-1, the J gene TRBJ2-5; TRBD2 matches 11 bases. V lost 4 bases and J lost 4; bases outside the gene matches: 6. CDR3 size: 15 residues. Germline CDR1 SGHRS, CDR2 YFSETQ.

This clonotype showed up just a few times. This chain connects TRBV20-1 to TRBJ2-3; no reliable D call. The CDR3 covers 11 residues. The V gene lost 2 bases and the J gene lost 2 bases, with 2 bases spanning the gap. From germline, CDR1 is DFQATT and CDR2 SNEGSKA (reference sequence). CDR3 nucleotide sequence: TGCAGTGCTAGACCCACAGATACGCAGTATTTT. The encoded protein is CSARPTDTQYF.

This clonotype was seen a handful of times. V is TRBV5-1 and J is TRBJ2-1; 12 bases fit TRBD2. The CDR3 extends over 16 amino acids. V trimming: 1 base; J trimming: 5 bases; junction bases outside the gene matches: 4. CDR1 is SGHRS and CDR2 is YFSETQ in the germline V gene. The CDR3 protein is CASSLPTSGGNNEQFF. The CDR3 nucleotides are TGCGCCAGCAGCTTGCCGACTAGCGGGGGAAACAATGAGCAGTTCTTC.

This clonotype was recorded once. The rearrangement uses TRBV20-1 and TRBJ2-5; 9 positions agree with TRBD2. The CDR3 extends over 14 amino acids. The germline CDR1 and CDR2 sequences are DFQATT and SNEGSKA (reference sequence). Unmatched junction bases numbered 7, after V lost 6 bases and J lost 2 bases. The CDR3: CSAPAGGSQETQYF. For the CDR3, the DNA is TGCAGTGCCCCAGCGGGAGGTTCTCAAGAGACCCAGTACTTC.

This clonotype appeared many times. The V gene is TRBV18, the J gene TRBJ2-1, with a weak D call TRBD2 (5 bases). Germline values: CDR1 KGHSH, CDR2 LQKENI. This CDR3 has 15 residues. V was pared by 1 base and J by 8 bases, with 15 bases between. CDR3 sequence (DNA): TGTGCCAGCTCACCACAAATAGGACTTGCCGATGAGCAGTTCTTC. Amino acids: CASSPQIGLADEQFF.

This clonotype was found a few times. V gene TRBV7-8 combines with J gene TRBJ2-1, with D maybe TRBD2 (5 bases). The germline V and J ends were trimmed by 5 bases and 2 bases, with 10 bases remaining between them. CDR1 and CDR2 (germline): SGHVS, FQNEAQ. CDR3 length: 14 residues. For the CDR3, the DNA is TGTGCCAGCAGCCGGGATAGAGCCTACAATGAGCAGTTCTTC. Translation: CASSRDRAYNEQFF.

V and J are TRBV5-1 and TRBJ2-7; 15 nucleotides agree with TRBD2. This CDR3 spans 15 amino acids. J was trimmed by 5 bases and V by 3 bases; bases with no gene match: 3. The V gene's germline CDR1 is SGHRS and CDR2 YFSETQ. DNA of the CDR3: TGCGCCAGCAGCTGGGGACTAGCGGGAGGTCACGAGCAGTACTTC. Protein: CASSWGLAGGHEQYF.

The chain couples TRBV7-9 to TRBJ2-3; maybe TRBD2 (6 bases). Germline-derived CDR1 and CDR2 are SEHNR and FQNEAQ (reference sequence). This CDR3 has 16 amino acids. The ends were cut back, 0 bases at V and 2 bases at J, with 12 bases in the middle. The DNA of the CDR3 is TGTGCCAGCAGCTTAGCCTCTAGCGCGATCACAGATACGCAGTATTTT. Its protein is CASSLASSAITDTQYF.

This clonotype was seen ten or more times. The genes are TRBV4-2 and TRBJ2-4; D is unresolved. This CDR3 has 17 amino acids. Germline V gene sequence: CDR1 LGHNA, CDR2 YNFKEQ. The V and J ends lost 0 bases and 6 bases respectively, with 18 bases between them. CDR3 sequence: CASSQDPAPQIPNIQYF. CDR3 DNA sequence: TGTGCCAGCAGCCAAGATCCAGCCCCCCAGATCCCAAACATTCAGTACTTC.

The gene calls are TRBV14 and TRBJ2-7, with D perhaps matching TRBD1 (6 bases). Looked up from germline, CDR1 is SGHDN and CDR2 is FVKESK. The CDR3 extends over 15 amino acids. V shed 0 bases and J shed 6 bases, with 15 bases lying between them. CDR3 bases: TGTGCCAGCAGCCAAGATGGAACCAGGGGTGGCGAGCAGTACGTC. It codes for CASSQDGTRGGEQYV.

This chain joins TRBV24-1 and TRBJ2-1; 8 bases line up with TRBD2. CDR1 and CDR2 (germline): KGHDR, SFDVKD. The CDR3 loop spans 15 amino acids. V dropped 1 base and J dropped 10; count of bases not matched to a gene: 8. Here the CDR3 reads CATSDLTAGVQEQFF. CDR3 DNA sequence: TGTGCCACCAGTGATTTAACAGCGGGAGTTCAAGAGCAGTTCTTC.

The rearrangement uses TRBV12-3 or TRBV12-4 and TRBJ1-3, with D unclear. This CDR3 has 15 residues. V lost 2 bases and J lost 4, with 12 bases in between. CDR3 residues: CASSLIGVAGNTIYF. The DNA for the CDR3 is TGTGCCAGCAGTTTAATTGGGGTAGCGGGAAACACCATATATTTT.

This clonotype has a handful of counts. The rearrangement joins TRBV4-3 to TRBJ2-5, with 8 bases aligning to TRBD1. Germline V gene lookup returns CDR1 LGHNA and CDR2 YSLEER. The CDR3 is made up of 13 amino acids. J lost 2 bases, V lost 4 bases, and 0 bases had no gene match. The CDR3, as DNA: TGCGCCAGCAGCCGGGACAGGCAAGAGACCCAGTACTTC. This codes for CASSRDRQETQYF.

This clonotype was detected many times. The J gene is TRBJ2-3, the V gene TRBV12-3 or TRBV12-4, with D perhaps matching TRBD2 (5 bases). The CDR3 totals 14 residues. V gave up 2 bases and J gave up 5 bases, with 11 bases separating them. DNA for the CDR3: TGTGCCAGCAGTTTATGGGAGTCGGAAGATACGCAGTATTTT. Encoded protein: CASSLWESEDTQYF.

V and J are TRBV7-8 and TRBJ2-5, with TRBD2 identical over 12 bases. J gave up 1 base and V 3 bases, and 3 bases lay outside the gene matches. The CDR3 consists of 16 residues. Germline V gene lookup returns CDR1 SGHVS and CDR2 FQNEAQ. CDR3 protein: CASSFGLAGRQETQYF. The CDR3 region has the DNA TGTGCCAGCAGCTTCGGACTAGCGGGGCGCCAAGAGACCCAGTACTTC.

In DNA, the CDR3 is TGCAGTGCTAGGAGTCCCATGGGCCCGGAAGCTTTCTTT. Amino acids: CSARSPMGPEAFF. The chain joins TRBV20-1 to TRBJ1-1; D not certain. Germline V gene data show CDR1 as DFQATT and CDR2 as SNEGSKA (reference sequence). This CDR3 is built from 13 residues. The V and J ends lost 3 bases and 8 bases respectively, with 16 bases between them.

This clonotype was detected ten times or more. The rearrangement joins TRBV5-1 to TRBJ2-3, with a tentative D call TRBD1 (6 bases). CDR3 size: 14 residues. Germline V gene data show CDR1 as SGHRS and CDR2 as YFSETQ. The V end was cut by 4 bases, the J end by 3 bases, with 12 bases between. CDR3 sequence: CASSQAGQTDTQYF. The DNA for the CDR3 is TGCGCCAGCAGCCAGGCCGGACAGACAGATACGCAGTATTTT.

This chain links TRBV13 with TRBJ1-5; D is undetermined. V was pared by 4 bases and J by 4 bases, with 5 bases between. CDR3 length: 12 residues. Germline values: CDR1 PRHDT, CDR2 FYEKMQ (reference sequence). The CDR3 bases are TGTGCCAGCAGCTATCAAAATCAGCCCCAGCATTTT. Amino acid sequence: CASSYQNQPQHF.